This T cell receptor (beta chain) was sequenced in a study of Siglec-9 on CD8 T cells in melanoma. Data came from immunoSEQ multiplex PCR; TCRdb stores just in-frame clones and leaves some out. This repertoire shows about 33,000 clones, about 80% found once; its top ten account for roughly 1.8%. This TCR derives from a human donor in good health. The sample taken for sequencing was Siglec-9- CD8+ T cells sorted from blood.

CDR3 region: CASHEGLAGAVGDYEQYF. DNA for the CDR3: TGTGCCAGCCACGAGGGACTAGCGGGAGCCGTGGGCGACTACGAGCAGTACTTC. The chain recombines TRBV28 with TRBJ2-7, with TRBD2 identical over 14 bases. The CDR3 is 18 residues long. Germline-derived CDR1 and CDR2 are MDHEN and SYDVKM. V lost 8 bases and J lost 3; bases outside the gene matches: 15. The full variable domain, its missing parts supplied by reference TRBV28 and TRBJ2-7, is DVKVTQSSRYLVKRTGEKVFLECVQDMDHENMFWYRQDPGLGLRLIYFSYDVKMKEKGDIPEGYSVSREKKERFSLILESASTNQTSMYLCASHEGLAGAVGDYEQYFGPGTRLTVT.